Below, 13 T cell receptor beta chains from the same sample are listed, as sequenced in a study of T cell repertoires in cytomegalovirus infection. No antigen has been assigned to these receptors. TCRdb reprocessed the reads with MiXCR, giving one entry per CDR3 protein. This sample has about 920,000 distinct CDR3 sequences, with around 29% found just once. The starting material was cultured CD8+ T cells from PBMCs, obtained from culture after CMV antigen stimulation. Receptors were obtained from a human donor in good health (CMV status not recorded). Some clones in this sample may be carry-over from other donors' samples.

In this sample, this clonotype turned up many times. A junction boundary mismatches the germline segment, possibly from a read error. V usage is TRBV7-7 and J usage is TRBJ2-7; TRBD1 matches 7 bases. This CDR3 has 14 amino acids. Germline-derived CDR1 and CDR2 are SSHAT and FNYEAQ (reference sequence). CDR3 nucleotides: TGTGCTAGCAGCTTAGCTGGGCAGGGGGACGAGCAGTACTTC. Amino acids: CASSLAGQGDEQYF. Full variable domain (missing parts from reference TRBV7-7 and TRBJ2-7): GAGVSQSPRYKVTKRGQDVTLRCDPISSHATLYWYQQALGQGPEFLTYFNYEAQPDKSGLPSDRFSAERPEGSISTLTIQRTEQRDSAMYRCASSLAGQGDEQYFGPGTRLTVT.

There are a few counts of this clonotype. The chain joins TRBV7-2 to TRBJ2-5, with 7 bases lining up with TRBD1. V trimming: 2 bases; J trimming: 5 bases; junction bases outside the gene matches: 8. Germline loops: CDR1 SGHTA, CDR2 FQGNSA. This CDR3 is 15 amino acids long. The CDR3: CASSLRQGVAETQYF. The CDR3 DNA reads TGTGCCAGCAGCTTACGGCAGGGGGTTGCCGAGACCCAGTACTTC.

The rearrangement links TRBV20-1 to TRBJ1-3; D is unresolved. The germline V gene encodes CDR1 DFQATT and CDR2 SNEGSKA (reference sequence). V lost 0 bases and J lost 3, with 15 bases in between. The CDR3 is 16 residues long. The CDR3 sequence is CSARDIGRVVGNTIYF. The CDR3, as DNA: TGCAGTGCTAGAGATATTGGGAGGGTCGTTGGAAACACCATATATTTT.

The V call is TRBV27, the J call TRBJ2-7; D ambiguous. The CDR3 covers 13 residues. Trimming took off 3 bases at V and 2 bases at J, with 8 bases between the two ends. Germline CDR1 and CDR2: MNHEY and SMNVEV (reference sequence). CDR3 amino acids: CASSFGLTYEQYF. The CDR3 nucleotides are TGTGCCAGCAGTTTTGGTCTGACCTACGAGCAGTACTTC.

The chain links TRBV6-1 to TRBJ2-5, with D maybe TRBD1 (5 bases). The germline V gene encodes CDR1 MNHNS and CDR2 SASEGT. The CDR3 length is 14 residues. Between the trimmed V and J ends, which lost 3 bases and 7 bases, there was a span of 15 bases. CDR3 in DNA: TGTGCCAGCAGTGAGGGGCCTGTCGTTGGGACCCAGTACTTC. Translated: CASSEGPVVGTQYF.

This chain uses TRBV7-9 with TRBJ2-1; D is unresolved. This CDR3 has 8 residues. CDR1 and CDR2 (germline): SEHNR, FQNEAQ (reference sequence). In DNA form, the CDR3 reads TGTGTCTGCAATGAGCAGTTCTTC. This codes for CVCNEQFF.

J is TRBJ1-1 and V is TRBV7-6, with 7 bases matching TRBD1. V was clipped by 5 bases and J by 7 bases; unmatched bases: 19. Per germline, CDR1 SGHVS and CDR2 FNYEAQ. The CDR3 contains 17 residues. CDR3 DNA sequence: TGTGCCAGCAGCGGTTGGCCTTACAGGGGCTCGAACGATGAAGCTTTCTTT. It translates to CASSGWPYRGSNDEAFF.

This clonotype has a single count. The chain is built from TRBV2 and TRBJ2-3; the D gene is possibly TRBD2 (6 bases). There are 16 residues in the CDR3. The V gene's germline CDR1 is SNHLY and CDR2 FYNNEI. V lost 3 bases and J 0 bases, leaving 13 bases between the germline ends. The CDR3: CASSEGGGPSTDTQYF. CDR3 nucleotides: TGTGCCAGCAGTGAGGGCGGAGGGCCTAGCACAGATACGCAGTATTTT.

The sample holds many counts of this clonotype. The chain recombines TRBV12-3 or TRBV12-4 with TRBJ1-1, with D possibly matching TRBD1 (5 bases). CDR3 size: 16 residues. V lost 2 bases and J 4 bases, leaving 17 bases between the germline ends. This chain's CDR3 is CASSLRQGRGGTEAFF. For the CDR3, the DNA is TGTGCCAGCAGTTTAAGGCAGGGTAGGGGTGGCACTGAAGCTTTCTTT.

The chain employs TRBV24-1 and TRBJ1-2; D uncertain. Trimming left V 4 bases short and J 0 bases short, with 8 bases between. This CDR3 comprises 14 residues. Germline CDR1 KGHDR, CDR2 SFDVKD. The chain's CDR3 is CATSDGRPNYGYTF. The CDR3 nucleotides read TGTGCCACCAGTGACGGCAGACCTAACTATGGCTACACCTTC.

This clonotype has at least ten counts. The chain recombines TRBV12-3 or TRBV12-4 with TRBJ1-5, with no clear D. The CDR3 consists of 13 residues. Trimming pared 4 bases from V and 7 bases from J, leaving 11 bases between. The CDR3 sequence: CASSSGRIQPQHF. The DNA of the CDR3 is TGTGCCAGCAGTTCGGGGAGGATCCAGCCCCAGCATTTT.

DNA for the CDR3: TGTGCCAGCAGTGAAGCACCCGGGACTTCTGGCGAAGCTTTCTTT. Translation: CASSEAPGTSGEAFF. The chain has TRBV6-1 and TRBJ1-1, with D tentatively TRBD1 (5 bases). CDR3 length equals 15 residues. Germline V gene sequence: CDR1 MNHNS, CDR2 SASEGT. The ends were cut back, 0 bases at V and 8 bases at J, with 16 bases in the middle.

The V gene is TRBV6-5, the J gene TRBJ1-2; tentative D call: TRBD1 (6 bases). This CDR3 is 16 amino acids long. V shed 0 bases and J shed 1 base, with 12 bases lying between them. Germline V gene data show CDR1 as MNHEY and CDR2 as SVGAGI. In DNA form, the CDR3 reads TGTGCCAGCAGTTACTCGGCCGGGGGGCGTAACTATGGCTACACCTTC. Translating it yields CASSYSAGGRNYGYTF.